A selection of T cell receptor beta chains follows, all from one sample in a study of blood T cell repertoires in COVID-19. The assay was immunoSEQ multiplex PCR, and TCRdb's table has in-frame clones only and misses some. There are hundreds of thousands of clones in the sample; 80% to 90% occur only once, and 0.2% to 0.3% lies in the top ten. The specimen was peripheral blood. These receptors originate from a young woman with acute or convalescent COVID-19. The CDR3 runs from the conserved cysteine through the conserved F or W. A D gene is named only where the DNA matches it firmly. Expanded clones are given a class, and other clones once, few, many or no size at all.

cdr3_aa,cdr3_nt,clone_size,d_call,v_call,j_call
CASTQRLAGLGIQYF,TGTGCCAGCACCCAGAGACTAGCGGGCCTGGGGATTCAGTACTTC,.,TRBD2,TRBV5-6,TRBJ2-4
CASSQGPGIAFF,TGTGCCAGCAGCCAAGGCCCGGGTATAGCTTTCTTT,.,.,TRBV3-1/TRBV3-2,TRBJ1-1
CASSPGSSGNTIYF,TGTGCCAGCTCACCAGGCAGCTCTGGAAACACCATATATTTT,.,.,TRBV18,TRBJ1-3
CASSQGRNTEAFF,TGTGCCAGTAGTCAGGGCAGGAACACTGAAGCTTTCTTT,.,.,TRBV19,TRBJ1-1
CASSPPQPARAFF,TGTGCCAGCAGTCCCCCGCAACCTGCTAGGGCTTTCTTT,.,.,TRBV28,TRBJ1-1
CASSPMAPREAFF,TGTGCCAGCAGCCCAATGGCCCCTCGGGAGGCTTTCTTT,.,.,TRBV13,TRBJ1-1
CASSWEKSGGPNTEAFF,TGTGCCAGCAGCTGGGAAAAATCAGGGGGTCCGAACACTGAAGCTTTCTTT,.,TRBD1,TRBV5-8,TRBJ1-1
CASRLVVDTEAFF,TGTGCCAGCAGGCTGGTAGTTGACACTGAAGCTTTCTTT,.,.,TRBV6-5,TRBJ1-1
CASSFSRNYGYTF,TGTGCCAGCAGTTTTAGTCGTAACTATGGCTACACCTTC,.,.,TRBV6-6,TRBJ1-2
CASSSGASTDTQYF,TGTGCCAGTAGTAGTGGGGCAAGCACAGATACGCAGTATTTT,.,.,TRBV7-2,TRBJ2-3
CASSVSGTGGFYGYTF,TGCGCCAGCAGCGTATCCGGGACAGGGGGGTTCTATGGCTACACCTTC,.,TRBD1,TRBV5-1,TRBJ1-2
CSVEGTGGDYEQYF,TGCAGCGTTGAGGGGACAGGGGGGGACTACGAGCAGTACTTC,.,TRBD1,TRBV29-1,TRBJ2-7
CSVEDLPGYTF,TGCAGCGTTGAAGATCTCCCCGGCTACACCTTC,.,.,TRBV29-1,TRBJ1-2
CASSLGGQRNTEAFF,TGCGCCAGCAGCTTGGGGGGACAGAGAAACACTGAAGCTTTCTTT,.,TRBD1,TRBV5-1,TRBJ1-1
CASSLDTGNNSPLHF,TGCGCCAGCAGCTTGGATACAGGGAATAATTCACCCCTCCACTTT,.,.,TRBV5-1,TRBJ1-6
CASSRLRANSPLHF,TGTGCCAGCAGCCGTCTTAGAGCTAATTCACCCCTCCACTTT,.,.,TRBV5-6,TRBJ1-6
CATFAGWIQGYTF,TGTGCCACCTTCGCAGGGTGGATACAGGGCTACACCTTC,once,.,TRBV6-5,TRBJ1-2
CASSLEQGNTEAFF,TGTGCCAGTAGTTTGGAACAGGGGAACACTGAAGCTTTCTTT,once,.,TRBV19,TRBJ1-1
CASSPRTGAVSGYTF,TGTGCCAGTAGTCCCAGGACAGGGGCGGTGAGTGGCTACACCTTC,.,TRBD1,TRBV19,TRBJ1-2
CASTFMERARGGSNEKLFF,TGTGCCAGCACTTTTATGGAGAGGGCCCGAGGAGGGTCTAATGAAAAACTGTTTTTT,.,.,TRBV7-9,TRBJ1-4
CASSQVGVDTGELFF,TGTGCCAGCAGCCAAGTAGGGGTGGACACCGGGGAGCTGTTTTTT,few,.,TRBV4-2,TRBJ2-2